This TCR beta chain derives from a study of T cell repertoires in cytomegalovirus infection. Germline lookup yields CDR1 SGHVS and CDR2 FNYEAQ. The ends lost 8 bases at V and 0 bases at J; junction bases unmatched: 6. The CDR3 is 16 residues long. A single record per CDR3 protein comes from TCRdb applying MiXCR to the reads. Here the sample spans more than 400,000 distinct CDR3 sequences, 26% being singletons. This clonotype was seen only a few times. The sequencing input was PBMCs. This chain connects TRBV7-6 to TRBJ2-6; 8 bases map to TRBD1. The TCR was taken from a human donor in good health (CMV status not recorded). Some clones in this sample may be carry-over from other donors' samples. The CDR3: CASGGTGYSGANVLTF. The CDR3, as DNA: TGTGCCAGCGGAGGGACAGGCTACTCTGGGGCCAACGTCCTGACTTTC. Full variable domain (rest looked up from reference TRBV7-6 and TRBJ2-6): GAGVSQSPRYKVTKRGQDVALRCDPISGHVSLYWYRQALGQGPEFLTYFNYEAQQDKSGLPNDRFSAERPEGSISTLTIQRTEQRDSAMYRCASGGTGYSGANVLTFGAGSRLTVL.